In this sample, the clone carrying this TCR beta chain turned up many times. The sample is drawn from a study of HIV-infected patients and healthy controls. Unmatched junction bases numbered 15, after V lost 8 bases and J lost 1 base. The CDR3 contains 16 residues. Germline loops: CDR1 SQVTM, CDR2 ANQGSEA. TCRdb re-derived calls from the 5' RACE reads in MiXCR, one entry per CDR3 protein. The sample yields over 15,000 distinct CDR3 sequences, less than 20% seen once. The receptor comes from a human donor in good health. The chain carries TRBV29-1 and TRBJ2-3; 7 bases align to TRBD1. Sequencing used CD8+ T cells from blood. CDR3 amino acids: CSTAGTVSFGTDTQYF. In nucleotides, the CDR3 is TGCAGCACTGCCGGGACAGTGTCTTTTGGCACAGATACGCAGTATTTT.